One and the same sample provided the 13 T cell receptor beta chains below, sequenced in a study of T cells after yellow fever vaccination. MiXCR was run by TCRdb on the 5' RACE reads, yielding one entry per CDR3 protein. The table has 60,000 to 85,000 distinct CDR3 sequences, approximately 7.7% seen once. The sample was CD8+ T cells sorted from PBMCs, taken about 5 days after the first yellow fever vaccination. These receptors originate from a man aged 18 to 29 who received the YFV17D yellow fever vaccine.

This clonotype was seen more than once but under ten times. V and J are TRBV24-1 and TRBJ1-2; D perhaps matches TRBD1 (6 bases). This CDR3 spans 13 amino acids. Germline values: CDR1 KGHDR, CDR2 SFDVKD. Trimming took off 4 bases at V and 14 bases at J, with 19 bases between the two ends. CDR3 in DNA: TGTGCCACCAGTGAGACAGGCTACAAAGGAGTGACCTTC. Its translation is CATSETGYKGVTF.

This clonotype was seen at least ten times. The V call is TRBV7-8, the J call TRBJ1-5; D gene ambiguous. The CDR3 loop spans 16 amino acids. From germline, CDR1 is SGHVS and CDR2 FQNEAQ. V lost 3 bases to trimming and J lost 5 bases, with 17 bases between them. Here the CDR3 reads CASSFIPGKKDQPQHF. CDR3 coding DNA: TGTGCCAGCAGCTTTATACCGGGGAAAAAGGATCAGCCCCAGCATTTT.

The chain recombines TRBV6-5 with TRBJ1-1; D unclear. Trimming removed 0 bases at V and 1 base at J, with 6 bases between. CDR1 and CDR2 (germline): MNHEY, SVGAGI. CDR3 length: 14 amino acids. The CDR3 region is CASSYSGGNTEAFF. The DNA of the CDR3 is TGTGCCAGCAGTTACTCCGGCGGGAACACTGAAGCTTTCTTT.

The J gene is TRBJ2-3, the V gene TRBV7-3; the match to TRBD2 covers 7 bases. With 1 base clipped from V and 4 bases from J, the junction kept 2 bases outside the gene matches. CDR1 and CDR2 from the germline V gene are SGHTA and FQGTGA. The length of the CDR3 is 14 residues. The CDR3, as DNA: TGTGCCAGCAGCTTAATCGCGGGGGCAGATACGCAGTATTTT. It codes for CASSLIAGADTQYF.

This clonotype was counted only a few times. The chain carries TRBV12-3 or TRBV12-4 and TRBJ2-7, with D maybe TRBD2 (5 bases). V was cut by 5 bases and J by 5 bases, with 13 bases left in between. The CDR3 contains 13 residues. Written as DNA, the CDR3 is TGTGCCAGCAGTCCCGTTAGCGAGGACGAGCAGTACTTC. This sequence encodes CASSPVSEDEQYF.

This clonotype occurred a few times. The gene calls are TRBV12-3 or TRBV12-4 and TRBJ2-7, with TRBD1 as a possible D gene (5 bases). The CDR3 contains 12 residues. V was pared by 5 bases and J by 0 bases, with 5 bases between. The DNA for the CDR3 is TGTGCCAGCAGTGACAGCTCCTACGAGCAGTACTTC. Amino acid sequence: CASSDSSYEQYF.

This clonotype was observed a few times. V and J are TRBV27 and TRBJ2-7; a weak D match, TRBD1 (5 bases). Germline assignment: CDR1 MNHEY and CDR2 SMNVEV (reference sequence). Trimming took off 6 bases at V and 2 bases at J, with 11 bases between the two ends. CDR3 length: 13 residues. The CDR3 DNA reads TGTGCCAGCAGCAGGACATCCACCTACGAGCAGTACTTC. Amino acids: CASSRTSTYEQYF.

This clonotype appeared a few times. The gene calls are TRBV4-1 and TRBJ1-1; D remains ambiguous. CDR1 MGHRA and CDR2 YSYEKL come from the germline V gene. V lost 5 bases and J lost 3, with 16 bases in between. This CDR3 spans 15 amino acids. The CDR3 here is CASSAAWGADTEAFF. CDR3 in DNA: TGCGCCAGCAGCGCAGCCTGGGGAGCGGACACTGAAGCTTTCTTT.

The genes are TRBV5-5 and TRBJ2-3; D is unclear. Germline CDR1 and CDR2: SGHKS and YYEKEE (reference sequence). The germline V and J ends were trimmed by 4 bases and 1 base, with 13 bases remaining between them. The CDR3 is made up of 15 amino acids. CDR3 in amino acids: CASSRKGIGTDTQYF. The CDR3, as DNA: TGTGCCAGCAGCCGAAAGGGAATCGGCACAGATACGCAGTATTTT. Together with reference TRBV5-5 and TRBJ2-3, the CDR3 gives the full variable domain: DAGVTQSPTHLIKTRGQQVTLRCSPISGHKSVSWYQQVLGQGPQFIFQYYEKEERGRGNFPDRFSARQFPNYSSELNVNALLLGDSALYLCASSRKGIGTDTQYFGPGTRLTVL.

V and J are TRBV6-5 and TRBJ2-2; D is possibly TRBD1 (6 bases). The V end was cut by 8 bases, the J end by 7 bases, with 11 bases between. Looked up from germline, CDR1 is MNHEY and CDR2 is SVGAGI. This CDR3 has 12 amino acids. CDR3 sequence: CASGQGIGELFF. CDR3 DNA: TGTGCCAGCGGGCAGGGGATCGGGGAGCTGTTTTTT.

This clonotype was observed at least ten times. The rearrangement uses TRBV7-9 and TRBJ2-1, with D possibly TRBD2 on 9 matching bases. The CDR3 spans 15 residues. CDR1 SEHNR and CDR2 FQNEAQ come from the germline V gene (reference sequence). The V end was cut by 7 bases, the J end by 3 bases, with 16 bases between. In DNA, the CDR3 is TGTGCCAGCATCAGGGGGCGGGGGGGCTACAATGAGCAGTTCTTC. Protein sequence: CASIRGRGGYNEQFF. The full variable domain, completed using reference TRBV7-9 and TRBJ2-1, is DTGVSQNPRHKITKRGQNVTFRCDPISEHNRLYWYRQTLGQGPEFLTYFQNEAQLEKSRLLSDRFSAERPKGSFSTLEIQRTEQGDSAMYLCASIRGRGGYNEQFFGPGTRLTVL.

For this clonotype: This clone may be a read error of a much larger clone one base away. This rearrangement joins TRBV27 to TRBJ1-1; TRBD1 aligns across 9 bases. Germline V gives CDR1 MNHEY, CDR2 SMNVEV (reference sequence). This CDR3 is built from 16 residues. CDR3 in DNA: TGTGCCAGCAGTCCATCAATCTACAGGGGGCTGACTGCAGCTTTCTTT. This sequence encodes CASSPSIYRGLTAAFF.

The genes are TRBV30 and TRBJ2-1; a weak D match, TRBD2 (5 bases). Germline loops: CDR1 GTSNPN, CDR2 SVGIG (reference sequence). The V and J ends lost 0 bases and 10 bases respectively, with 10 bases between them. The CDR3 covers 12 residues. The CDR3 loop reads CAWSVWEFEQFF. CDR3 DNA: TGTGCCTGGAGTGTATGGGAGTTCGAGCAGTTCTTC.